This TCR beta chain was sequenced during a study of T cell responses to AZD1222 COVID-19 vaccine. V lost 0 bases to trimming and J lost 9 bases; unmatched junction nucleotides: 5. Germline lookup yields CDR1 SQVTM and CDR2 ANQGSEA. The CDR3 loop spans 13 amino acids. Only in-frame clones appear in the TCRdb table, and some are missing; sequencing was by immunoSEQ multiplex PCR. The table lists roughly 200,000 clones, roughly 92% of them singletons. The chain uses TRBV29-1 and TRBJ2-1, with 7 positions matching TRBD2. The material sequenced was peripheral blood, taken 28 days after the second AZD1222 dose. This clonotype was obtained from an adult who received the AZD1222 COVID-19 vaccine. The DNA for the CDR3 is TGCAGCGTTGAAGACTTTCCGGGGGGTGAGCAGTTCTTC. Translated, it gives CSVEDFPGGEQFF.